This T cell receptor (beta chain) was sequenced in a study of blood T cell repertoires in COVID-19. Original handling: Reference gene primers were amplified, and this amplification served to estimate nucleated cell counts. Produced via immunoSEQ multiplex PCR; TCRdb's table is partial and in-frame only. D and trimming were read from the DNA, whereas the V and J calls and clone size are those reported in that table. This table holds some 240,000 clones, roughly 84% found once. Sequencing was carried out using peripheral blood. This sequence was found in a middle-aged woman who had recovered from COVID-19.

CDR3 protein: CASSQGGANTGELFF. CDR3 DNA sequence: TGTGCCAGCAGCCAAGGGGGCGCGAACACCGGGGAGCTGTTTTTT. V gene TRBV28 combines with J gene TRBJ2-2, with 7 bases identical to TRBD1. The CDR3 has 15 residues. V was pared by 6 bases and J by 0 bases, with 4 bases of the junction left unmatched. Germline V gene lookup returns CDR1 MDHEN and CDR2 SYDVKM.